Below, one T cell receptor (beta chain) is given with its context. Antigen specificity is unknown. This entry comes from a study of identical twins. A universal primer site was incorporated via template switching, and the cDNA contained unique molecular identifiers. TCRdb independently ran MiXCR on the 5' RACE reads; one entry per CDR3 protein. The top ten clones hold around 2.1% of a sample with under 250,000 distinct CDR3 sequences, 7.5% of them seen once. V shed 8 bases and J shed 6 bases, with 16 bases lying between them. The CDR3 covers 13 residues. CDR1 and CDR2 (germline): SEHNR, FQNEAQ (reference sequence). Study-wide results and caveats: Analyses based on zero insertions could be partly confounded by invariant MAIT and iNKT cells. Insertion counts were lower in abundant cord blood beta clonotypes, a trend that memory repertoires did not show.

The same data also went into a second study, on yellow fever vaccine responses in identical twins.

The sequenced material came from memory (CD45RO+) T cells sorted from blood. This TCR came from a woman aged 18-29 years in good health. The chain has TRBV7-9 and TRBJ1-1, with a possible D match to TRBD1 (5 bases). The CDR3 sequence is CASSSPMTAEAFF. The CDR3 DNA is TGTGCCAGCTCGTCACCTATGACAGCTGAAGCTTTCTTT.